The 5 T cell receptor beta chains presented below share a single source sample, sequenced in a study of OX40 agonist ivuxolimab in advanced cancers. Here immunoSEQ multiplex PCR was the method, and the copy in TCRdb shows in-frame clones only, minus some. The table lists approximately 60,000 clones, over 80% of them singletons. Here the sequenced sample was CD4+ or CD8+ T cells sorted from blood, taken in a trial of the OX40 agonist ivuxolimab. These receptors originate from an adult with an advanced solid tumor such as melanoma, head and neck, liver or kidney cancer.

The rearrangement joins TRBV19 to TRBJ2-7; possibly TRBD1 for D (6 bases). The CDR3 length is 14 residues. Germline CDR1 reads LNHDA; CDR2 reads SQIVND (reference sequence). The V gene lost 5 bases and the J gene lost 8 bases, with 19 bases spanning the gap. The CDR3 nucleotides read TGTGCCAGTAGTCTAGGCCAGGGGCAAGGCAAGCAGTACTTC. Translation gives CASSLGQGQGKQYF.

The chain recombines TRBV7-3 with TRBJ1-1, with D possibly being TRBD1 (5 bases). CDR1 is SGHTA, CDR2 FQGTGA, per germline. The germline V and J ends were trimmed by 4 bases and 0 bases, with 12 bases remaining between them. CDR3 size: 15 residues. CDR3 bases: TGTGCCAGCAGCTCTTCCGGGGCCATGAACACTGAAGCTTTCTTT. This sequence encodes CASSSSGAMNTEAFF. Together with reference TRBV7-3 and TRBJ1-1, the CDR3 gives the full variable domain: GAGVSQTPSNKVTEKGKYVELRCDPISGHTALYWYRQSLGQGPEFLIYFQGTGAADDSGLPNDRFFAVRPEGSVSTLKIQRTERGDSAVYLCASSSSGAMNTEAFFGQGTRLTVV.

V usage is TRBV4-1 and J usage is TRBJ2-1; D possibly uses TRBD1 or TRBD2 (5 bases each). The CDR3 length is 17 residues. Per germline, CDR1 MGHRA and CDR2 YSYEKL. Trimming removed 2 bases from V and 0 bases from J, with 14 bases in between. CDR3 sequence reads: CASSQTTWGSSYNEQFF. The CDR3 DNA reads as TGCGCCAGCAGCCAAACCACCTGGGGGAGCTCCTACAATGAGCAGTTCTTC.

This clone was counted only a few times. V and J are TRBV4-3 and TRBJ2-6, with no clear D. Looked up from germline, CDR1 is LGHNA and CDR2 is YSLEER. Trimming cost V 3 bases and J 3 bases, with 18 bases left between them. The CDR3 extends over 18 amino acids. This CDR3 is CASSQNTPKVVGANVLTF. In DNA, the CDR3 is TGCGCCAGCAGCCAGAACACCCCAAAAGTTGTTGGGGCCAACGTCCTGACTTTC.

DNA of the CDR3: TGTGCCAGCAGCCCCCGGACTAGCGGGGATAATGAGCAGTTCTTC. It yields the protein CASSPRTSGDNEQFF. J is TRBJ2-1 and V is TRBV6-6, with 12 bases fitting TRBD2. The ends lost 6 bases at V and 7 bases at J; junction bases unmatched: 7. This CDR3 is built from 15 residues. The V gene's germline CDR1 is MNHNY and CDR2 SVGAGI (reference sequence).